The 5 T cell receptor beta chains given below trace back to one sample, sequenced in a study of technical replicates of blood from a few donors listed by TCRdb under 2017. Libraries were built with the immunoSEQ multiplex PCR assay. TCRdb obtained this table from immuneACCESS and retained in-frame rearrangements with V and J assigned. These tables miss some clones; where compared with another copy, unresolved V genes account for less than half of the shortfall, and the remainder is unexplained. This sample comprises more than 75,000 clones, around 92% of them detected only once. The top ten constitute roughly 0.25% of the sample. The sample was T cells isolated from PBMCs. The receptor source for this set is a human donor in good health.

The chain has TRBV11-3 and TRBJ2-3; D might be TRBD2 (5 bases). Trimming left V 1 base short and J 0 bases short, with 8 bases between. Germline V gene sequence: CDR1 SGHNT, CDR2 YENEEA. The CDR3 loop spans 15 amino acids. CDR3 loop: CASSLVRTSTDTQYF. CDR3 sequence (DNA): TGTGCCAGCAGCTTAGTGCGGACTAGCACAGATACGCAGTATTTT.

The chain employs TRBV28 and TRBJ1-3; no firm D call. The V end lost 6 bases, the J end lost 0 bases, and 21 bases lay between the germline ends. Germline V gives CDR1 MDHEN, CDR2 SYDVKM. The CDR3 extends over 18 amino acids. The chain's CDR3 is CASSLLGSSQSSGNTIYF. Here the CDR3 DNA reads TGTGCCAGCAGCCTCTTGGGGAGCAGTCAGAGCTCTGGAAACACCATATATTTT. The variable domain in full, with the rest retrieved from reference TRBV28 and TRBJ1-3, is DVKVTQSSRYLVKRTGEKVFLECVQDMDHENMFWYRQDPGLGLRLIYFSYDVKMKEKGDIPEGYSVSREKKERFSLILESASTNQTSMYLCASSLLGSSQSSGNTIYFGEGSWLTVV.

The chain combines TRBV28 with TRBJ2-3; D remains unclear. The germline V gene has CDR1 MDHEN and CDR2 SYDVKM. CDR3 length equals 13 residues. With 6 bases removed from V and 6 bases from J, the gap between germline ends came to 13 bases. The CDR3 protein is CASSTTNGDTQYF. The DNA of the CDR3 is TGTGCCAGCAGCACGACAAATGGGGATACGCAGTATTTT.

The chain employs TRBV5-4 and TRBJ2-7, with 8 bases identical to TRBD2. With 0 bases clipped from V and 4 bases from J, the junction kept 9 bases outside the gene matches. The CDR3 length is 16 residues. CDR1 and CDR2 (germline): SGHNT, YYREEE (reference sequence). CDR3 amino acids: CASSLERAGGGYEQYF. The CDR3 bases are TGTGCCAGCAGCTTGGAGCGGGCGGGGGGCGGTTACGAGCAGTACTTC.

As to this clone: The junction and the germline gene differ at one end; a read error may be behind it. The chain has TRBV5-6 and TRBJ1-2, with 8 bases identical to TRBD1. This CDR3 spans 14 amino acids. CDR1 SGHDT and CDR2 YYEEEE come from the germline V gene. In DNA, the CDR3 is TGTGCCAGCAGTGATTGGACAGGGACTATGGCTACGGCCTTC. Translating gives CASSDWTGTMATAF.